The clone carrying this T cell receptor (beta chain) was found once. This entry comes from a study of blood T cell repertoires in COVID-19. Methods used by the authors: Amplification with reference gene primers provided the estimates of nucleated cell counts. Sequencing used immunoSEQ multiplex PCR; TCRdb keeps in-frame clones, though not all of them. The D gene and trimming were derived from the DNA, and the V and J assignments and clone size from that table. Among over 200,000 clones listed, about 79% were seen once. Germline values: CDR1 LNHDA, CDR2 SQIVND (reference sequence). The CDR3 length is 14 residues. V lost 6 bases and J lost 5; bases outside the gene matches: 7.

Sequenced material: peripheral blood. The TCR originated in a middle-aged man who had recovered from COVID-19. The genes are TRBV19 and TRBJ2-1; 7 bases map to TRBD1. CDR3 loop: CASSPGGSNNEQFF. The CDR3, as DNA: TGTGCCAGTAGCCCAGGGGGTTCCAACAATGAGCAGTTCTTC.